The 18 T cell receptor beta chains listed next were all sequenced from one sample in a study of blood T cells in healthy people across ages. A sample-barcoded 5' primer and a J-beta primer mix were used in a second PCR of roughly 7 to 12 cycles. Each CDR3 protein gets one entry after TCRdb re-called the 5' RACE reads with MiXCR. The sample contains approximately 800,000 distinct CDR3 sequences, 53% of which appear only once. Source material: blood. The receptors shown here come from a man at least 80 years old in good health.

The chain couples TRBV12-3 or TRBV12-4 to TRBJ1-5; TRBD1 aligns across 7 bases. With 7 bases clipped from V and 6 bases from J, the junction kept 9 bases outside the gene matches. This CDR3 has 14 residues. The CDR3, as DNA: TGTGCCAGCACCCCAGGGGGTTTCGGTCAGCCCCAGCATTTT. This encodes CASTPGGFGQPQHF.

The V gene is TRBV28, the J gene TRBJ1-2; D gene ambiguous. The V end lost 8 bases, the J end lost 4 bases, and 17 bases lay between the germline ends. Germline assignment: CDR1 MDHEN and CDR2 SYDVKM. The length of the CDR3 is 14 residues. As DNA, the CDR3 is TGTGCCAGCTCCCAGCTGTGGGCAACCTATGGCTACACCTTC. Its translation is CASSQLWATYGYTF.

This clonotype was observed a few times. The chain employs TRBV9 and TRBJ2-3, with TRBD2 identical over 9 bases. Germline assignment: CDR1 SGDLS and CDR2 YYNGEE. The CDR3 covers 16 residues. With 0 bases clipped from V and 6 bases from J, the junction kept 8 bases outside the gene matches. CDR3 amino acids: CASSVVPSGRKDTQYF. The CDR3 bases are TGTGCCAGCAGCGTAGTCCCCAGCGGGAGGAAGGATACGCAGTATTTT.

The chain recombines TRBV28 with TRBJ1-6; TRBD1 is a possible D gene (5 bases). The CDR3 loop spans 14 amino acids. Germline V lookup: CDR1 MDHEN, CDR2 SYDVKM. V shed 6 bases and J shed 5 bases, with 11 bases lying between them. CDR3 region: CASRPAGDNSPLHF. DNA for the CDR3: TGTGCCAGCAGACCGGCGGGGGATAATTCACCCCTCCACTTT.

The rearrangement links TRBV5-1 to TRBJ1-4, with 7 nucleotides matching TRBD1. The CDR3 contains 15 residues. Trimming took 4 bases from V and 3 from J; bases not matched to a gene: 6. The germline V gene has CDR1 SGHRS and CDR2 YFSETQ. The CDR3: CASSVVGTANEKLFF. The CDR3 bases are TGCGCCAGCAGCGTCGTCGGGACAGCTAATGAAAAACTGTTTTTT.

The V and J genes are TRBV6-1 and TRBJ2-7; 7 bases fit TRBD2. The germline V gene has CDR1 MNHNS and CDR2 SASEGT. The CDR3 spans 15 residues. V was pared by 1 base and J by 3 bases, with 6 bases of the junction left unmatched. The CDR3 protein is CASSEGRGVYYEQYF. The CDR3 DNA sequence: TGTGCCAGCAGTGAAGGCCGGGGGGTTTACTACGAGCAGTACTTC.

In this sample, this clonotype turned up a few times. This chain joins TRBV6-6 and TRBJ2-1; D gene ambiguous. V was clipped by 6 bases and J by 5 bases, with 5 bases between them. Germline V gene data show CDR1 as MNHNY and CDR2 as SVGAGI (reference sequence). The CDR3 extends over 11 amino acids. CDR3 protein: CASRLNNEQFF. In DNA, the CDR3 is TGTGCCAGCAGGCTAAACAATGAGCAGTTCTTC.

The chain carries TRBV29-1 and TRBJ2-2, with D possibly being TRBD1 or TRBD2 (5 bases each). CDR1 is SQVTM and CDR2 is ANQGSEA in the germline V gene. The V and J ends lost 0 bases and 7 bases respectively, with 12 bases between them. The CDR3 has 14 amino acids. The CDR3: CSVEDYGTGGELFF. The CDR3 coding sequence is TGCAGCGTTGAAGATTACGGGACGGGCGGGGAGCTGTTTTTT.

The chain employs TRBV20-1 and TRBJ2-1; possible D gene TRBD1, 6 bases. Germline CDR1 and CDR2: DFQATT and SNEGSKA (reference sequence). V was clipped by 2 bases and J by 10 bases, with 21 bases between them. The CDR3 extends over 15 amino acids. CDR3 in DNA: TGCAGTGCTAGAAGGGCCGGACAGCGTGGTGACGAGCAGTTCTTC. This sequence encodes CSARRAGQRGDEQFF.

The CDR3 loop reads CASSDEGQRLFF. CDR3 in DNA: TGTGCCAGCAGTGATGAGGGCCAAAGGCTGTTTTTT. This chain links TRBV2 with TRBJ1-4; D call uncertain. CDR3 size: 12 residues. The V and J ends lost 3 bases and 14 bases respectively, with 13 bases between them. CDR1 and CDR2 from the germline V gene are SNHLY and FYNNEI.

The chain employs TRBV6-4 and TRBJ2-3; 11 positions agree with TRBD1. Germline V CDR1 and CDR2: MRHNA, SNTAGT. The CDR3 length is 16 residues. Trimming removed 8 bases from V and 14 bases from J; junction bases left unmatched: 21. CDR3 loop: CASSAGMDRGLRYAYF. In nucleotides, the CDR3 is TGTGCCAGCTCAGCCGGTATGGACAGGGGGCTCAGATACGCGTATTTT.

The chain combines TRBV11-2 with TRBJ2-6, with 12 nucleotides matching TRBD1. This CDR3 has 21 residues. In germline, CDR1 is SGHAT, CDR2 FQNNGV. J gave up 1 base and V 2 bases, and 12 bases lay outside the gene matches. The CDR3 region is CASSLRMLGTGGASGANVLTF. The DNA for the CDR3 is TGTGCCAGCAGCTTACGGATGTTGGGGACAGGGGGCGCGTCTGGGGCCAACGTCCTGACTTTC.

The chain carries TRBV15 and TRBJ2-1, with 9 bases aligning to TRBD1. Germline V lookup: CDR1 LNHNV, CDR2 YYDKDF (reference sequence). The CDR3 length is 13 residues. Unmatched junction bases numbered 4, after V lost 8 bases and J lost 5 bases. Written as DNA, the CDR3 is TGTGCCACCGGACAGGGGTCCCACAATGAGCAGTTCTTC. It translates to CATGQGSHNEQFF.

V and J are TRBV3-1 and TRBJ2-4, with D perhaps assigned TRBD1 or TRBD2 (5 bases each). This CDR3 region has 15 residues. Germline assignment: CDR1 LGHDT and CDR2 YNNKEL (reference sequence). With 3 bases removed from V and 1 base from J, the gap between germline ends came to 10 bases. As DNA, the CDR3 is TGTGCCAGCAGCCAGAACGAGGGGGCCAAAAACATTCAGTACTTC. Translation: CASSQNEGAKNIQYF. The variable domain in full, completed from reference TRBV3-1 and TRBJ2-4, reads DTAVSQTPKYLVTQMGNDKSIKCEQNLGHDTMYWYKQDSKKFLKIMFSYNNKELIINETVPNRFSPKSPDKAHLNLHINSLELGDSAVYFCASSQNEGAKNIQYFGAGTRLSVL.

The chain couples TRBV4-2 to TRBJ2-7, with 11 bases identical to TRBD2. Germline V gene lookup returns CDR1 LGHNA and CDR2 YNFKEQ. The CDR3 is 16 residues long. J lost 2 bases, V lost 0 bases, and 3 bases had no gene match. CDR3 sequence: CASSQELAGATYEQYF. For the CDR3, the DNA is TGTGCCAGCAGCCAAGAACTAGCGGGAGCGACCTACGAGCAGTACTTC.

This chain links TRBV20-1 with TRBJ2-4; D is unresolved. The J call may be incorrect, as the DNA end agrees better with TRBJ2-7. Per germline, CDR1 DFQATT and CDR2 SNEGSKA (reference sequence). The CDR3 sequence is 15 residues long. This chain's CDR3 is CSARDLTVSSYEQYF. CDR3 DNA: TGCAGTGCTAGAGATCTAACGGTAAGCTCCTACGAGCAGTACTTC.

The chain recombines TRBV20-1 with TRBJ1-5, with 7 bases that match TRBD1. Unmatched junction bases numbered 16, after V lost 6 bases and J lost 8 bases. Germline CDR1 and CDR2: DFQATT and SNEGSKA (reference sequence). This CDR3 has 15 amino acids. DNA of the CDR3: TGCAGTGCCAGACGCCCCAGGGGGATGGTGGAGCCCCAGCATTTT. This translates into CSARRPRGMVEPQHF.

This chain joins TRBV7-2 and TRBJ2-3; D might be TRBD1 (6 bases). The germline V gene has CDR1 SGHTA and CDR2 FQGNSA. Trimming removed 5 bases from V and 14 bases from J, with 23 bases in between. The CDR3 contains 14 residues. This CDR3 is CASSVRTAFRYAYF. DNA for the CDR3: TGTGCCAGCAGCGTGAGGACAGCCTTCAGATACGCGTATTTT.